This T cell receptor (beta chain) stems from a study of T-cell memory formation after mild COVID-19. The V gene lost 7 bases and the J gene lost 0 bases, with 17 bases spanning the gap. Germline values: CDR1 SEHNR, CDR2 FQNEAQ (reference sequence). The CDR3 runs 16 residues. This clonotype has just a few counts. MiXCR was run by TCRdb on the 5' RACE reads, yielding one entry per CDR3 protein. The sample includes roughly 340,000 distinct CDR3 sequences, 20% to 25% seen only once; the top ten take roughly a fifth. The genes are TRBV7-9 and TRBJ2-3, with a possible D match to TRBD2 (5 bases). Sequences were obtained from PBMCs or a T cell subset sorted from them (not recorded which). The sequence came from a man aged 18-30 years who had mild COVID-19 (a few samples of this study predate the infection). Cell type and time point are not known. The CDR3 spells CASISLGVASTDTQYF. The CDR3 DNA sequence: TGTGCCAGCATCAGCCTCGGGGTTGCTAGCACAGATACGCAGTATTTT.